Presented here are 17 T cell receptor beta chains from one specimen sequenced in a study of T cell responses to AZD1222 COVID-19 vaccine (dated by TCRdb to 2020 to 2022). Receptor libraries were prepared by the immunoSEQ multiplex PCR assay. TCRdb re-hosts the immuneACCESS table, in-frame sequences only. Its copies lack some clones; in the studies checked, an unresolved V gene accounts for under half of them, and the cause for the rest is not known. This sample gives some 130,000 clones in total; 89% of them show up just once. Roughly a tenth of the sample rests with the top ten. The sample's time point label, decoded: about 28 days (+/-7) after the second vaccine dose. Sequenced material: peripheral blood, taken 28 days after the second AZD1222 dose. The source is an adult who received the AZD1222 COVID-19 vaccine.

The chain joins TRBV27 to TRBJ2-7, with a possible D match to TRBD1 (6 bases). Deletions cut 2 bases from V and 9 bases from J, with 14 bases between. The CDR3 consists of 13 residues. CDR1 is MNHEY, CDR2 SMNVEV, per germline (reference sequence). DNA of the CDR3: TGTGCCAGCAGTTTAGGACAGAGGAATCGGCAGTACTTC. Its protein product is CASSLGQRNRQYF.

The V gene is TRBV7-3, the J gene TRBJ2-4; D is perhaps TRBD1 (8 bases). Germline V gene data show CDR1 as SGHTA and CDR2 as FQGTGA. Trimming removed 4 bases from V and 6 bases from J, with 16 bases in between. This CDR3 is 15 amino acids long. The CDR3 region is CASSSGQGGRNIQYF. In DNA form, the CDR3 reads TGTGCCAGCAGCTCAGGACAGGGCGGGAGAAACATTCAGTACTTC. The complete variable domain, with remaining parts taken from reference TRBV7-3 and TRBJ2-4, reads GAGVSQTPSNKVTEKGKYVELRCDPISGHTALYWYRQSLGQGPEFLIYFQGTGAADDSGLPNDRFFAVRPEGSVSTLKIQRTERGDSAVYLCASSSGQGGRNIQYFGAGTRLSVL.

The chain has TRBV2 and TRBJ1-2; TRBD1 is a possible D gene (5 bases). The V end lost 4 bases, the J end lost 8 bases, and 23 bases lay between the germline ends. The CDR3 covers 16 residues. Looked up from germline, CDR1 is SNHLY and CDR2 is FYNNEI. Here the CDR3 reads CASSGQSGRASSGYTF. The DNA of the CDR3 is TGTGCCAGCAGTGGACAATCAGGCAGGGCGAGCTCGGGCTACACCTTC.

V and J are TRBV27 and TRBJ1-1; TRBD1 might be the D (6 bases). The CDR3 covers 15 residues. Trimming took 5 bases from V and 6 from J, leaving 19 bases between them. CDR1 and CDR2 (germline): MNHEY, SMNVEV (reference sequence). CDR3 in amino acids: CASSPKAPDRSEAFF. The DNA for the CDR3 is TGTGCCAGCAGTCCAAAAGCCCCCGACAGGTCTGAAGCTTTCTTT.

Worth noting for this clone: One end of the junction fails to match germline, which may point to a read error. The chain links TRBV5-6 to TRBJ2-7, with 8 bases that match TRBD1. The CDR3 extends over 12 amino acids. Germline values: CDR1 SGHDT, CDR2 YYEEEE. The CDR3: CASSLQTTGGHF. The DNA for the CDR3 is TGTGCCAGCAGCTTGCAGACCACAGGGGGTCACTTC.

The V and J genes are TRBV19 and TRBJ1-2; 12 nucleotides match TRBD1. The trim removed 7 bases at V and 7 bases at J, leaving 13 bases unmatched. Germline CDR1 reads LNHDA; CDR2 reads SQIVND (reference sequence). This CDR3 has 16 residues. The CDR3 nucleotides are TGTGCCAGTACCCCTGACCCCGGGACAGGGGGCGTTGGCTACACCTTC. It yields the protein CASTPDPGTGGVGYTF.

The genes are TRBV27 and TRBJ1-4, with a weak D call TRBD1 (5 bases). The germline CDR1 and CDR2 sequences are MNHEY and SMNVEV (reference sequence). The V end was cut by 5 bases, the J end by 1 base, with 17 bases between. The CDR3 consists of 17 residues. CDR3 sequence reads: CASSPPQGAGTNEKLFF. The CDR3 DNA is TGTGCCAGCAGTCCCCCGCAGGGAGCGGGAACTAATGAAAAACTGTTTTTT.

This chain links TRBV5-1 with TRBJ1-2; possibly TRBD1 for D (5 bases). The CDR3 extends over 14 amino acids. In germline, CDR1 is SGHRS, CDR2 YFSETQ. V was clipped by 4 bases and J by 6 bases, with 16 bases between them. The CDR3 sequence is CASSQTARSNGYTF. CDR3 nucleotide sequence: TGCGCCAGCAGCCAGACAGCGCGCTCGAATGGCTACACCTTC.

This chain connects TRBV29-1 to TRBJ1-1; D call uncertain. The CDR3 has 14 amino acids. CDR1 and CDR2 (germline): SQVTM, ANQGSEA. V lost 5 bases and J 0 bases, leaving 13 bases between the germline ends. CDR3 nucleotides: TGCAGCGTTAAAGGGCTCTCCATGAACACTGAAGCTTTCTTT. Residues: CSVKGLSMNTEAFF.

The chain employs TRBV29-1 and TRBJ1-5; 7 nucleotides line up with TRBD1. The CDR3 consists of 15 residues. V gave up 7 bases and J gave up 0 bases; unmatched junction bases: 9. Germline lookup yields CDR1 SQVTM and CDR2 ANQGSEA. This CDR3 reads CSATLTGNSNQPQHF. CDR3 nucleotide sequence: TGCAGCGCTACGCTGACAGGGAATAGCAATCAGCCCCAGCATTTT.

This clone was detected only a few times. The CDR3 DNA is TGTGCCACCAGTGATACATCGGCGGGGCTTAGCGCAGATACGCAGTATTTT. Translated, it gives CATSDTSAGLSADTQYF. The V call is TRBV24-1, the J call TRBJ2-3; possible D gene TRBD2, 6 bases. Germline V gives CDR1 KGHDR, CDR2 SFDVKD. The CDR3 covers 17 residues. The V and J ends lost 3 bases and 4 bases respectively, with 19 bases between them.

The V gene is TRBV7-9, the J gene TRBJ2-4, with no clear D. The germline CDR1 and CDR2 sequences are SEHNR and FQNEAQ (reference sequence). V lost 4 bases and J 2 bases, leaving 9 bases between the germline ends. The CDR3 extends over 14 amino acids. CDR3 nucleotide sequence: TGTGCCAGCAGCTCCACAGTATCCAAAAACATTCAGTACTTC. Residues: CASSSTVSKNIQYF.

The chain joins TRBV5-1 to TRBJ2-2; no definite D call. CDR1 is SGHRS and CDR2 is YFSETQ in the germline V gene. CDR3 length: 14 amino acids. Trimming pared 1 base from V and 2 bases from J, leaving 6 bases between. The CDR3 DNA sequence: TGCGCCAGCAGCTTGCAGGTCAACACCGGGGAGCTGTTTTTT. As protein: CASSLQVNTGELFF.

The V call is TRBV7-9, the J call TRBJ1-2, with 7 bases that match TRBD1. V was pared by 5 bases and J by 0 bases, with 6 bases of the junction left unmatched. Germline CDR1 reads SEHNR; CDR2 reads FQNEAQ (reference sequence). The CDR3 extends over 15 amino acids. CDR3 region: CASSLRQGSNYGYTF. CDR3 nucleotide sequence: TGTGCCAGCAGCCTGAGACAGGGTTCTAACTATGGCTACACCTTC.

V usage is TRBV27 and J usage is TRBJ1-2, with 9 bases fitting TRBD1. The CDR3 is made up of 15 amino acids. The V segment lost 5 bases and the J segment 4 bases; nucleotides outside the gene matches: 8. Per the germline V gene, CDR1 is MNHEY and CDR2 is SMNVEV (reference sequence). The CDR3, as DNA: TGTGCCAGCAGTCCACTCGGACAGGGGTCCTATGGCTACACCTTC. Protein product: CASSPLGQGSYGYTF.

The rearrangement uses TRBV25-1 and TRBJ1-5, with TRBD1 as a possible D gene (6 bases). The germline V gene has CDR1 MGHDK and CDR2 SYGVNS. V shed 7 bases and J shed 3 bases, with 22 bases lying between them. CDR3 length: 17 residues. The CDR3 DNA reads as TGTGCCAGCAAGGGGGACCGGGACGCAGAATACAATCAGCCCCAGCATTTT. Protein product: CASKGDRDAEYNQPQHF. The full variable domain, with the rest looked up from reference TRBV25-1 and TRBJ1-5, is EADIYQTPRYLVIGTGKKITLECSQTMGHDKMYWYQQDPGMELHLIHYSYGVNSTEKGDLSSESTVSRIRTEHFPLTLESARPSHTSQYLCASKGDRDAEYNQPQHFGDGTRLSIL.

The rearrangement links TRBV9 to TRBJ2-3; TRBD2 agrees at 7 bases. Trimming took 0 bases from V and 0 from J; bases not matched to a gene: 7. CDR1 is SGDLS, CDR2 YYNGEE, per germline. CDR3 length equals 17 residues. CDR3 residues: CASSVAGRVSSTDTQYF. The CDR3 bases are TGTGCCAGCAGCGTAGCTGGGAGGGTCTCTAGCACAGATACGCAGTATTTT.